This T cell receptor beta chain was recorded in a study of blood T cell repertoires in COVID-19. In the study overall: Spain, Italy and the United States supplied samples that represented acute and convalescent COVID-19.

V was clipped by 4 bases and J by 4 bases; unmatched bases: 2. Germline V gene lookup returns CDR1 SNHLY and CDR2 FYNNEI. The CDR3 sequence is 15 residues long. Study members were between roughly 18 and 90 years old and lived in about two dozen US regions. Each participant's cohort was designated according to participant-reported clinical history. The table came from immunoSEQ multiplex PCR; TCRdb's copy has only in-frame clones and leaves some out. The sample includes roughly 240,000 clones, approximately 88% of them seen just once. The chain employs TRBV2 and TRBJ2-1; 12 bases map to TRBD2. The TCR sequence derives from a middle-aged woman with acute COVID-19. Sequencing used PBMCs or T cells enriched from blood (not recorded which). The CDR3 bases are TGTGCCAGCAGTGGCGGACTAGCGGGGTACAATGAGCAGTTCTTC. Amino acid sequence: CASSGGLAGYNEQFF.